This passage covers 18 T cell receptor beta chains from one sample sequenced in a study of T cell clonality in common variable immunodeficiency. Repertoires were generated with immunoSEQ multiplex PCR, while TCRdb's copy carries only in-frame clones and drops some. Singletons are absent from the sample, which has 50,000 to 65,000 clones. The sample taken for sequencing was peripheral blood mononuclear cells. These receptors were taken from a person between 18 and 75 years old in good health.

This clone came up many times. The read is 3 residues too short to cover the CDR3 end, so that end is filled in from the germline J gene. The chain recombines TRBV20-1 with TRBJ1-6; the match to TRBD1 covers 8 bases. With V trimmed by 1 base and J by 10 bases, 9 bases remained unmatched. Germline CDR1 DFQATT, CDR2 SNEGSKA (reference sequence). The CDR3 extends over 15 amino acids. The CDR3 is CSARGGAGGGSPLHF. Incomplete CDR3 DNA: TGCAGTGCTAGAGGGGGGGCAGGGGGCGGCTCACCC.

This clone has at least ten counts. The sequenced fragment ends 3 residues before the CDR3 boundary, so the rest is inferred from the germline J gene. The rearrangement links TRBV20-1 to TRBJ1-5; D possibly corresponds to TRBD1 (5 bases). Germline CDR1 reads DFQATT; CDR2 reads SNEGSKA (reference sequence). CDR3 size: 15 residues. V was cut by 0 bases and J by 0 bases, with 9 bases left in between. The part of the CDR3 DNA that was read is TGCAGTGCTAGAGAATGGGGGGATAGCAATCAGCCC. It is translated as CSAREWGDSNQP. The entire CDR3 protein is CSAREWGDSNQPQHF.

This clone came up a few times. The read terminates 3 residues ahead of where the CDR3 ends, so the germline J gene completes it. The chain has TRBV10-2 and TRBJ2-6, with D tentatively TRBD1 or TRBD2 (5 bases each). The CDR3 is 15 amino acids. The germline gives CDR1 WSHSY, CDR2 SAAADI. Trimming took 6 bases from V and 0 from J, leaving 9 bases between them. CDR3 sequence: CASSPGSSGANVLTF. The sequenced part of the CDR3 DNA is TGCGCCAGCAGCCCAGGGAGCTCTGGGGCCAACGTC.

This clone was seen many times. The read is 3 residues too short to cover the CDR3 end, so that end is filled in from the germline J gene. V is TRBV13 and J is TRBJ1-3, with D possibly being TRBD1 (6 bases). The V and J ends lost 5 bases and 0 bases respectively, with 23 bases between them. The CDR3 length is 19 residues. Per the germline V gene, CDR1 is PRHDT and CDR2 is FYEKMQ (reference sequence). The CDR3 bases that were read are TGTGCCAGCAGCATAAGTCAAGCGGAGACAGGACACTCTGGAAACACC. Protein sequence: CASSISQAETGHSGNT. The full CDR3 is CASSISQAETGHSGNTIYF.

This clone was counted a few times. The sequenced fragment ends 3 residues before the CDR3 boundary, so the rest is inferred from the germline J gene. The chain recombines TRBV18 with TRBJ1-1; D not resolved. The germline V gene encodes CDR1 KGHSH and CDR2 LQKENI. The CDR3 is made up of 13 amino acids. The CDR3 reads CASSPPVLETAFF. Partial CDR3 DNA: TGTGCCAGCTCACCACCGGTTCTAGAGACA.

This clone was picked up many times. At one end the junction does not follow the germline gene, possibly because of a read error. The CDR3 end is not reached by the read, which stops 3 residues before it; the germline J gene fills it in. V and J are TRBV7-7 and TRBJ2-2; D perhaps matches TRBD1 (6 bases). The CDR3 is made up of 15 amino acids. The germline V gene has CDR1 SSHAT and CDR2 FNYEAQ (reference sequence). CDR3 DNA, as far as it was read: TGTGCTAGCAGCTCCGAGACAGGGAACACCGGGGAG. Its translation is CASSSETGNTGE. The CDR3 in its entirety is CASSSETGNTGELFF.

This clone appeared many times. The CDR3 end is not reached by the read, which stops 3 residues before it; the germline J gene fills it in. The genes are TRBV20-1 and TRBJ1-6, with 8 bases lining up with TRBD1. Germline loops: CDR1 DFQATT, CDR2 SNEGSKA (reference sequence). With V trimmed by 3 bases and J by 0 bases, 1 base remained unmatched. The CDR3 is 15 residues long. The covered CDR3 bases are TGCAGTGCTAGGGACAGGGACTCCTATAATTCACCC. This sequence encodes CSARDRDSYNSP. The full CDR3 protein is CSARDRDSYNSPLHF.

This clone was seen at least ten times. CDR3 DNA (partial): TGTGCCAGCAGCTTATGGCAGGGGGTGACCGGGGAG. Protein product: CASSLWQGVTGE. The CDR3 as a whole reads CASSLWQGVTGELFF. This chain uses TRBV7-2 with TRBJ2-2; TRBD1 matches at 7 bases. The read terminates 3 residues ahead of where the CDR3 ends, so the germline J gene completes it. V lost 2 bases, J lost 5 bases, and 5 bases stayed unmatched. Germline V lookup: CDR1 SGHTA, CDR2 FQGNSA. The CDR3 consists of 15 residues.

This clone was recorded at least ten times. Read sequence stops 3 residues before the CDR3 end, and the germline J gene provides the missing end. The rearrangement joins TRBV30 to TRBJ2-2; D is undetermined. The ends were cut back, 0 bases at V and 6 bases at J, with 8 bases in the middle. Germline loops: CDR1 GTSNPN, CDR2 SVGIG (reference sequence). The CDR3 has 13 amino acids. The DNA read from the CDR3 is TGTGCCTGGAGTGTAGAACGGGCCGGGGAG. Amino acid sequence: CAWSVERAGE. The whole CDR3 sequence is CAWSVERAGELFF. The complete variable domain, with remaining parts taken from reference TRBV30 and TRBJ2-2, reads SQTIHQWPATLVQPVGSPLSLECTVEGTSNPNLYWYRQAAGRGLQLLFYSVGIGQISSEVPQNLSASRPQDRQFILSSKKLLLSDSGFYLCAWSVERAGELFFGEGSRLTVL.

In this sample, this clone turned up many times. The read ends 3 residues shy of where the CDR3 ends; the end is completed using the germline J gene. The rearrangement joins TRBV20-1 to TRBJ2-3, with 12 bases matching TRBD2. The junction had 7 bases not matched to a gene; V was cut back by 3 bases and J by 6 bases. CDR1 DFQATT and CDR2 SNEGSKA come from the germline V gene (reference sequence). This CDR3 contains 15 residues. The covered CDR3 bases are TGCAGTGCTAGCGGGCTAGCGGGGGGGTCGGATACG. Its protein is CSASGLAGGSDT. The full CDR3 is CSASGLAGGSDTQYF.

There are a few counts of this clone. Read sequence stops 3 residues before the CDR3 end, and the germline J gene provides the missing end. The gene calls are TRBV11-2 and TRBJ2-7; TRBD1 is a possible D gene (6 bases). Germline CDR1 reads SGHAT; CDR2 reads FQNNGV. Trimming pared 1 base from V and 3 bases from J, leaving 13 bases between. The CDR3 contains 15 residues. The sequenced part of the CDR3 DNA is TGTGCCAGCAGCTTAGTTTCAGGGGCGGGCTACGAG. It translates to CASSLVSGAGYE. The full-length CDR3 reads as CASSLVSGAGYEQYF.

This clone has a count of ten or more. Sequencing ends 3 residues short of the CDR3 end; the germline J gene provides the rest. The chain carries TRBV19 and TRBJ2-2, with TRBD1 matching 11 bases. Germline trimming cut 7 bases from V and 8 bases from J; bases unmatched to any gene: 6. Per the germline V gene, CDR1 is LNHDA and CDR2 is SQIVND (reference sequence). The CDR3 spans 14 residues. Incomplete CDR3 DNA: TGTGCCAGTAATTGGGACAGGGGGGGTGGGGAG. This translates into CASNWDRGGGE. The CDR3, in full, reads CASNWDRGGGELFF.

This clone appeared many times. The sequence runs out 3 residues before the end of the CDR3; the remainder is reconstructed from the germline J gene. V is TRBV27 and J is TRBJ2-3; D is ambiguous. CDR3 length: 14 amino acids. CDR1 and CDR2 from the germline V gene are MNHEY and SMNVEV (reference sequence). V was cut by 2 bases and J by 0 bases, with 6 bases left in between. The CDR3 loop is CASSLAVSTDTQYF. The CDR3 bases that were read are TGTGCCAGCAGTTTAGCGGTTAGCACAGATACG.

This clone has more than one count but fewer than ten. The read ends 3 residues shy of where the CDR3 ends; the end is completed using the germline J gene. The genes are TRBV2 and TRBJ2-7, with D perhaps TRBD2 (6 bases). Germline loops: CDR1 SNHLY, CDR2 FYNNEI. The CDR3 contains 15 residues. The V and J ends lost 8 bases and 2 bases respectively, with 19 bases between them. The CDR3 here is CASRRGGAATYEQYF. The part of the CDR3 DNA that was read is TGTGCCAGCCGGCGGGGCGGGGCGGCTACCTACGAG.

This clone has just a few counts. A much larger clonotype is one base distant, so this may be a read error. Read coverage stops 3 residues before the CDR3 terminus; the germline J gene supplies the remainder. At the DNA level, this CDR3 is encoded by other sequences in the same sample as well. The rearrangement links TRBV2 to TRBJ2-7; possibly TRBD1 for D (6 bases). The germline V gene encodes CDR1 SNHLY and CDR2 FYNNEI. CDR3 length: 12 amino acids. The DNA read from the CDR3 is TGCGCCAGCGAGGGGGTCACCTACGAG. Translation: CASEGVTYE. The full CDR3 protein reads CASEGVTYEQYF.

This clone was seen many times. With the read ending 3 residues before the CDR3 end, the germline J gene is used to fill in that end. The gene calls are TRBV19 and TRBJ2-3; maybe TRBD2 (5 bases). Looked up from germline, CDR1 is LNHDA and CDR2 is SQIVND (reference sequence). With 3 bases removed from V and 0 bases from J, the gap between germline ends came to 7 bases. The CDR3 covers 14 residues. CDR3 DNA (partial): TGTGCCAGTAGTATCAGCGGTAGCACAGATACG. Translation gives CASSISGSTDT. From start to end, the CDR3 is CASSISGSTDTQYF.

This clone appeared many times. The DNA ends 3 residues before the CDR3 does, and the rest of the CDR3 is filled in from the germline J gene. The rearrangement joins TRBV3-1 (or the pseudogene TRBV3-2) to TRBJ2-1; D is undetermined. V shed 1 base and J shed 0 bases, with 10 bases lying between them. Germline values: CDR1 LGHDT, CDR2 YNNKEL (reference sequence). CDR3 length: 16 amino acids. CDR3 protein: CASSQGLLSSYNEQFF. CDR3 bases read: TGTGCCAGCAGCCAAGGCTTACTGAGCTCCTACAATGAG.

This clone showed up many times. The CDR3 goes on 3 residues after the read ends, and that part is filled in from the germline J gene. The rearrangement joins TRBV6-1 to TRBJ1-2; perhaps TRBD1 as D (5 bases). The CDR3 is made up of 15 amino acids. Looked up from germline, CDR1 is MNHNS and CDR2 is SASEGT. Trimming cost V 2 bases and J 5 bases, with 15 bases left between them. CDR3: CASSETPQTVYGYTF. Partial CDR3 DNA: TGTGCCAGCAGTGAAACCCCGCAGACAGTATATGGC.